This T cell receptor (beta chain) was retrieved from a study of persistence of HIV-infected CD4 T cells. Study-wide findings and caveats: TCRbeta richness was lower in CMV- and Gag-responding cells than in anti-CD3/anti-CD28-responding cells.

Cells were stimulated nonspecifically with anti-CD3/anti-CD28 magnetic beads. Sorting of responding CD4+ T cells relied on upregulated CD40 ligand together with CD69. Plasma HIV-1 RNA stayed below 50 copies/mL for at least 4 years. Sequencing used immunoSEQ version 4 in survey mode. Each sample used up to 1 ug genomic DNA diluted to around 9.3 ng/uL. Assay used: immunoSEQ multiplex PCR; TCRdb lists only in-frame clones, some missing. The sample has around 35,000 clones, 87% seen once. A remark on this clone: The antigen is unknown. The junction and the germline gene differ at one end; a read error may be behind it.

Germline loops: CDR1 DFQATT, CDR2 SNEGSKA (reference sequence). The CDR3 runs to 9 residues. The sequencing here drew on CD4+ T cells sorted from PBMCs after approximately 18-hour stimulation, taken from a patient who received antiretroviral therapy. This chain joins TRBV20-1 and TRBJ2-5, with D possibly being TRBD1 (5 bases). The sequence was obtained from an adult man with HIV who was CMV-seropositive. This chain's CDR3 is CSAPSSRDF. The CDR3 DNA reads as TGCAGTGCCCCCAGCTCCAGGGACTTC.